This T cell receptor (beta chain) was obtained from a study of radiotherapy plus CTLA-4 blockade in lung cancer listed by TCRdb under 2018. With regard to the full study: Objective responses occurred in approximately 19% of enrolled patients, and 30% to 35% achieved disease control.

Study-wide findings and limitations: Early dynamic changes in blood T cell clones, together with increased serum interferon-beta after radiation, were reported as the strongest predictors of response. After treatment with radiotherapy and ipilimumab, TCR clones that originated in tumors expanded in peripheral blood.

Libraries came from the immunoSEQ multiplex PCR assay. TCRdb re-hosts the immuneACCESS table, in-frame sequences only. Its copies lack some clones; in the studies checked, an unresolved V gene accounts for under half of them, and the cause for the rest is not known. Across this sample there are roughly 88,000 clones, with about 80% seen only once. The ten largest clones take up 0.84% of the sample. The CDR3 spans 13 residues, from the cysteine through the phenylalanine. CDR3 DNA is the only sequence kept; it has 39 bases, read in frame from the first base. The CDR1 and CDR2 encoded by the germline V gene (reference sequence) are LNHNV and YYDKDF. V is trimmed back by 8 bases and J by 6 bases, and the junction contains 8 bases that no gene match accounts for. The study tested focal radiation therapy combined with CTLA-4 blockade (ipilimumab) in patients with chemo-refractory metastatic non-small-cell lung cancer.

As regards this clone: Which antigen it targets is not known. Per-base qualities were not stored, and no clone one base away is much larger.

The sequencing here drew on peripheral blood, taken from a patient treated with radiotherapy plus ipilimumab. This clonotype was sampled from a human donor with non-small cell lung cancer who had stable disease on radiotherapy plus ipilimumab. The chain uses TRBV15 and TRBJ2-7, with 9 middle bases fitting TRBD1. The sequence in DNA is TGTGCCACCGTGCGGGACAGGGAACCCGAGCAGTACTTC. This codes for CATVRDREPEQYF.